The 18 T cell receptor beta chains listed next were all sequenced from one sample in a study of T cell repertoires and HLA-DP antigens. Their antigens are not known. The assay was immunoSEQ multiplex PCR, and TCRdb's table has in-frame clones only and misses some. The sample has around 110,000 clones, nearly 95% seen once. The material sequenced was CD4+ T cells from PBMCs. These receptors came from a woman aged 18-29 years in good health and CMV-seronegative.

This chain uses TRBV5-1 with TRBJ2-2; weak D call: TRBD2 (5 bases). Trimming left V 4 bases short and J 0 bases short, with 13 bases between. CDR3 length equals 16 residues. Per germline, CDR1 SGHRS and CDR2 YFSETQ. The CDR3 DNA is TGCGCCAGCAGCCCGAGGGCAGGACCGAACACCGGGGAGCTGTTTTTT. Its protein product is CASSPRAGPNTGELFF.

The chain joins TRBV27 to TRBJ2-1; 8 bases fit TRBD2. Germline values: CDR1 MNHEY, CDR2 SMNVEV (reference sequence). With 5 bases clipped from V and 4 bases from J, the junction kept 13 bases outside the gene matches. The CDR3 sequence is 17 residues long. The CDR3 loop reads CASSPNSGTRRYNEQFF. As DNA, the CDR3 is TGTGCCAGCAGTCCTAATTCCGGGACTAGGAGGTACAATGAGCAGTTCTTC.

The chain employs TRBV6-1 and TRBJ2-5, with 7 nucleotides matching TRBD2. Germline CDR1 is MNHNS and CDR2 is SASEGT. The junction had 9 bases not matched to a gene; V was cut back by 6 bases and J by 5 bases. The CDR3 spans 14 residues. The CDR3 reads CASRVGGGGETQYF. For the CDR3, the DNA is TGTGCCAGCAGGGTTGGCGGGGGAGGGGAGACCCAGTACTTC.

This clone came up a few times. The gene calls are TRBV5-6 and TRBJ2-7; D unclear. The length of the CDR3 is 15 residues. V was cut by 2 bases and J by 4 bases, with 16 bases left in between. Germline V CDR1 and CDR2: SGHDT, YYEEEE. CDR3 sequence: CASSFSRQSLYEQYF. The DNA of the CDR3 is TGTGCCAGCAGCTTTAGCAGACAATCCTTATACGAGCAGTACTTC.

This clone appeared a single time. This chain joins TRBV2 and TRBJ2-4, with D uncertain. CDR3 length: 15 amino acids. Trimming shortened V by 3 bases and J by 0 bases, and 9 bases separated the two germline ends. Germline CDR1 is SNHLY and CDR2 is FYNNEI. The CDR3 coding sequence is TGTGCCAGCAGTGATCCGGGCTTAGCCAAAAACATTCAGTACTTC. Its translation is CASSDPGLAKNIQYF.

This clone was detected a few times. The same CDR3 arises from other DNA sequences in this sample as well. V and J are TRBV18 and TRBJ2-6; D call uncertain. The CDR3 extends over 14 amino acids. Germline V gives CDR1 KGHSH, CDR2 LQKENI. V gave up 1 base and J gave up 1 base, with 2 bases separating them. The CDR3 DNA reads TGTGCCAGCTCACCACTTTCTGGGGCCAACGTCCTGACTTTC. Its translation is CASSPLSGANVLTF.

The chain employs TRBV5-4 and TRBJ2-1; tentative D call: TRBD2 (6 bases). Trimming shortened V by 2 bases and J by 5 bases, and 11 bases separated the two germline ends. Germline lookup yields CDR1 SGHNT and CDR2 YYREEE (reference sequence). The CDR3 has 14 amino acids. The CDR3 nucleotides read TGTGCCAGCAGCTTTAGCGGTCTCGACAATGAGCAGTTCTTC. It encodes CASSFSGLDNEQFF.

The chain employs TRBV30 and TRBJ2-5, with D unresolved. Trimming left V 5 bases short and J 7 bases short, with 8 bases between. The CDR3 is made up of 10 amino acids. Germline values: CDR1 GTSNPN, CDR2 SVGIG (reference sequence). CDR3 nucleotide sequence: TGTGCCTGGGGAAGTGTGACCCAGTACTTC. This sequence encodes CAWGSVTQYF.

This chain links TRBV6-6 with TRBJ1-1, with 7 bases matching TRBD1. CDR3 size: 14 residues. Germline V gene data show CDR1 as MNHNY and CDR2 as SVGAGI (reference sequence). V lost 4 bases, J lost 1 base, and 3 bases stayed unmatched. The chain's CDR3 is CASSSRQGNTEAFF. The DNA for the CDR3 is TGTGCCAGCAGTTCCCGACAGGGGAACACTGAAGCTTTCTTT.

The chain is built from TRBV11-2 and TRBJ2-3; D is unclear. Between the trimmed V and J ends, which lost 0 bases and 1 base, there was a span of 5 bases. The CDR3 loop spans 14 amino acids. CDR1 is SGHAT, CDR2 FQNNGV, per germline. In nucleotides, the CDR3 is TGTGCCAGCAGCTTAGATCACGGCACAGATACGCAGTATTTT. Its translation is CASSLDHGTDTQYF. Filled out from reference TRBV11-2 and TRBJ2-3, the complete variable domain reads EAGVAQSPRYKIIEKRQSVAFWCNPISGHATLYWYQQILGQGPKLLIQFQNNGVVDDSQLPKDRFSAERLKGVDSTLKIQPAKLEDSAVYLCASSLDHGTDTQYFGPGTRLTVL.

CDR3 in DNA: TGTGCCAGCAGTTTCGGACAAAACTATGGCTACACCTTC. Translating it yields CASSFGQNYGYTF. The chain carries TRBV28 and TRBJ1-2, with D perhaps TRBD1 (5 bases). This CDR3 comprises 13 residues. Trimming took off 3 bases at V and 2 bases at J, with 7 bases between the two ends. The germline CDR1 and CDR2 sequences are MDHEN and SYDVKM.

The CDR3 protein is CASRVGPRYEQYV. The CDR3 DNA is TGCGCCAGCCGAGTGGGTCCCAGATACGAGCAGTACGTC. The genes are TRBV5-1 and TRBJ2-7; D gene uncertain. CDR1 SGHRS and CDR2 YFSETQ come from the germline V gene. Trimming shortened V by 7 bases and J by 4 bases, and 15 bases separated the two germline ends. The CDR3 loop spans 13 amino acids.

The chain combines TRBV6-6 with TRBJ2-3; possible D gene TRBD2, 5 bases. Germline values: CDR1 MNHNY, CDR2 SVGAGI (reference sequence). CDR3 length: 15 residues. Trimming pared 3 bases from V and 2 bases from J, leaving 12 bases between. CDR3 loop: CASSYLERITDTQYF. CDR3 DNA: TGTGCCAGCAGTTATCTGGAGCGGATCACAGATACGCAGTATTTT.

This chain uses TRBV4-2 with TRBJ1-6; the D gene is possibly TRBD1 (5 bases). Trimming removed 1 base from V and 10 bases from J, with 11 bases in between. This CDR3 is 14 amino acids long. In germline, CDR1 is LGHNA, CDR2 YNFKEQ. CDR3 nucleotides: TGTGCCAGCAGCCAAGTCCGGGGCGGGTCACCCCTCCACTTT. Residues: CASSQVRGGSPLHF.

The chain employs TRBV4-1 and TRBJ1-4, with 8 bases lining up with TRBD1. Germline values: CDR1 MGHRA, CDR2 YSYEKL. The V segment lost 4 bases and the J segment 8 bases; nucleotides outside the gene matches: 9. This CDR3 is 15 amino acids long. CDR3 region: CASSPQGGIGEKLFF. DNA of the CDR3: TGCGCCAGCAGCCCACAGGGGGGGATTGGGGAAAAACTGTTTTTT.

The chain is built from TRBV30 and TRBJ2-1; 9 bases fit TRBD2. With 3 bases clipped from V and 9 bases from J, the junction kept 9 bases outside the gene matches. CDR1 is GTSNPN and CDR2 is SVGIG in the germline V gene (reference sequence). The CDR3 consists of 14 residues. CDR3 in DNA: TGTGCCTGGAGCGAAGCATTAGCGGGAGTTGAGCAGTTCTTC. Translation gives CAWSEALAGVEQFF.

This chain connects TRBV7-3 to TRBJ2-1, with TRBD2 as a possible D gene (7 bases). Trimming stripped 2 bases from V and 2 bases from J, with 10 bases between. Per germline, CDR1 SGHTA and CDR2 FQGTGA. The CDR3 is 15 amino acids. In nucleotides, the CDR3 is TGTGCCAGCAGCTTATCGGGGGGCACCTACAATGAGCAGTTCTTC. Residues: CASSLSGGTYNEQFF. Variable domain in full (rest from reference TRBV7-3 and TRBJ2-1): GAGVSQTPSNKVTEKGKYVELRCDPISGHTALYWYRQSLGQGPEFLIYFQGTGAADDSGLPNDRFFAVRPEGSVSTLKIQRTERGDSAVYLCASSLSGGTYNEQFFGPGTRLTVL.

The rearrangement joins TRBV2 to TRBJ1-2; a possible D gene is TRBD1 (5 bases). V was shortened by 5 bases and J by 5 bases, with 12 bases between the two germline ends. CDR3 length: 13 amino acids. Germline lookup yields CDR1 SNHLY and CDR2 FYNNEI. CDR3 nucleotides: TGTGCCAGCAGTCCCGGGACTACGTATGGCTACACCTTC. Translated: CASSPGTTYGYTF.